A single TCR beta chain is shown here with its context. This record comes from a study of identical twins. The CDR3 has 13 residues. CDR1 and CDR2 (germline): MNHNS, SASEGT. Trimming cost V 2 bases and J 6 bases, with 10 bases left between them. One entry per CDR3 protein, called by TCRdb with MiXCR from the 5' RACE reads. Here the sample spans 450,000 or so distinct CDR3 sequences, approximately 25% being singletons. These data were also filed under a second study, of T cells expressing NK-cell markers.

The specimen sequenced was CD4+ T cells sorted from blood. This clonotype originated in a woman younger than 30 in good health. The V gene is TRBV6-1, the J gene TRBJ1-2; D is ambiguous. The CDR3 protein is CASSERGKDGYTF. CDR3 DNA sequence: TGTGCCAGCAGTGAAAGAGGGAAGGATGGCTACACCTTC.